These T cell receptor beta chains were read from a single sample in a study of OX40 agonist ivuxolimab in advanced cancers. The assay was immunoSEQ multiplex PCR, and TCRdb's table has in-frame clones only and misses some. The table records about 45,000 clones, around nine tenths of them present only once. Sequences were derived from CD4+ or CD8+ T cells sorted from blood, sampled in a trial of the OX40 agonist ivuxolimab. The receptors here all came from an adult with an advanced solid tumor such as melanoma, head and neck, liver or kidney cancer. The CDR3 runs from the conserved cysteine through the conserved F or W. Fields, in order: V gene, J gene, D gene, clone size, CDR3 DNA, CDR3 protein. D genes are given only for firm matches. Clone size is shown for a subset of rows, as once, few, many or a class of expanded clone.

TRBV9	TRBJ2-7	NA	once	TGTGCCAGCAGCCTCGCCGGGGGTCCCAACTACGAGCAGTACTTC	CASSLAGGPNYEQYF
TRBV28	TRBJ2-7	TRBD1	once	TGTGCCGTACACCCCGGGACAGGGGGCGAGCAGTACTTC	CAVHPGTGGEQYF
TRBV11-3	TRBJ2-5	NA	NA	TGTGCCAGCAGCTCTGGCGGGGTGGGGCAAGAGACCCAGTACTTC	CASSSGGVGQETQYF
TRBV5-1	TRBJ2-1	TRBD1	few	TGCGCCAGCAGCTTGAGGCAGGGGGCCTACAATGAGCAGTTCTTC	CASSLRQGAYNEQFF
TRBV18	TRBJ1-1	TRBD1	few	TGTGCCAGCTCACTTACGGACAGGGGATACACTGAAGCTTTCTTT	CASSLTDRGYTEAFF
TRBV30	TRBJ2-2	NA	NA	TGTGCCTCACCTGGCCCACTAGCAAACACCGGGGAGCTGTTTTTT	CASPGPLANTGELFF
TRBV27	TRBJ1-1	TRBD1	NA	TGTGCCAGCAGGACCCGGGACAGGGGCTTCGGAGCTTTCTTT	CASRTRDRGFGAFF
TRBV19	TRBJ2-3	TRBD2	NA	TGTGCCAGTAAAGCAGCGGGGGGCACAGATACGCAGTATTTT	CASKAAGGTDTQYF
TRBV28	TRBJ2-3	NA	NA	TGTGCCAGCAGCCCACCCGGGGTAGCGACAGATACGCAGTATTTT	CASSPPGVATDTQYF
TRBV6-4	TRBJ2-3	NA	NA	TGTGCCAGCAGTGTCGAGGGAGAAGAGATGGATACGCAGTATTTT	CASSVEGEEMDTQYF
TRBV19	TRBJ2-2	TRBD1	NA	TGTGCCAGCCGACAGGGGCGCGACACCGGGGAGCTGTTTTTT	CASRQGRDTGELFF
TRBV19	TRBJ1-1	NA	NA	TGTGCCAGTAGAACACCTAGGAGGGGCGCTGAAGCTTTCTTT	CASRTPRRGAEAFF
TRBV7-2	TRBJ1-6	NA	NA	TGTGCCAGCAGCTTAGGGACGGATCGAAATTCACCCCTCCACTTT	CASSLGTDRNSPLHF
TRBV6-5	TRBJ2-4	NA	NA	TGTGCCAGCAGGTCAGGACACGGGGCCAAAAACATTCAGTACTTC	CASRSGHGAKNIQYF
TRBV2	TRBJ2-7	NA	NA	TGTGCCAGCAGCGCCCTTAGCGGAGGCACCTACGAGCAGTACTTC	CASSALSGGTYEQYF
TRBV9	TRBJ2-7	NA	once	TGTGCCAGCAGCGCAGGAACCTACGAGCAGTACTTC	CASSAGTYEQYF
TRBV20-1	TRBJ2-3	NA	few	TGCAGTGCTAGCCGGGAAGATACGCAGTATTTT	CSASREDTQYF
TRBV7-2	TRBJ2-3	NA	NA	TGTGCCAGCAGCTTAGGACTATCCCGCACAGATACGCAGTATTTT	CASSLGLSRTDTQYF
TRBV4-1	TRBJ2-3	NA	NA	TGCGCCAGCAGCCAAGATTGGGGCGGCTCTAGCACAGATACGCAGTATTTT	CASSQDWGGSSTDTQYF
TRBV11-1	TRBJ2-1	TRBD2	NA	TGTGCCAGCCGAAGCGGGAGGGCCTACAATGAGCAGTTCTTC	CASRSGRAYNEQFF
TRBV28	TRBJ2-5	TRBD1	NA	TGTGCCAGCAGCTTAGGACAGGGGGGATGGGAGACCCAGTACTTC	CASSLGQGGWETQYF
TRBV5-1	TRBJ1-2	NA	NA	TGCGCCAGCAGCTTGGGGTACAACTATGGCTACACCTTC	CASSLGYNYGYTF
TRBV18	TRBJ2-5	NA	NA	TGTGCCAGCTCACTGACAGCTAAAGAGACCCAGTACTTC	CASSLTAKETQYF
TRBV19	TRBJ2-1	NA	NA	TGTGCCAGTATGGCGTACAATGAGCAGTTCTTC	CASMAYNEQFF
TRBV5-6	TRBJ1-2	NA	NA	TGTGCCAGCAGCTTGACGCGGCAGCTCTATGGCTACACCTTC	CASSLTRQLYGYTF
TRBV28	TRBJ1-2	NA	NA	TGTGCCAGCAGTTTGGGGCTCCGGTATGGCTACACCTTC	CASSLGLRYGYTF
TRBV5-1	TRBJ2-5	NA	NA	TGCGCCAGCAGCTTGGTCTACCCCCCCGAGGGGACCCAGTACTTC	CASSLVYPPEGTQYF
TRBV19	TRBJ2-7	TRBD1	NA	TGTGCCAGTAGTATGGGACAGGGAGGGTTCGAGCAGTACTTC	CASSMGQGGFEQYF
TRBV11-3	TRBJ2-1	NA	NA	TGTGCCAGCAGCCCTAGGGGGGCCGAGTCTCGTGAGCAGTTCTTC	CASSPRGAESREQFF
TRBV7-9	TRBJ1-3	TRBD1	NA	TGTGCCAGCAGCTCCCCGGGACAGCCGACTGGAAACACCATATATTTT	CASSSPGQPTGNTIYF